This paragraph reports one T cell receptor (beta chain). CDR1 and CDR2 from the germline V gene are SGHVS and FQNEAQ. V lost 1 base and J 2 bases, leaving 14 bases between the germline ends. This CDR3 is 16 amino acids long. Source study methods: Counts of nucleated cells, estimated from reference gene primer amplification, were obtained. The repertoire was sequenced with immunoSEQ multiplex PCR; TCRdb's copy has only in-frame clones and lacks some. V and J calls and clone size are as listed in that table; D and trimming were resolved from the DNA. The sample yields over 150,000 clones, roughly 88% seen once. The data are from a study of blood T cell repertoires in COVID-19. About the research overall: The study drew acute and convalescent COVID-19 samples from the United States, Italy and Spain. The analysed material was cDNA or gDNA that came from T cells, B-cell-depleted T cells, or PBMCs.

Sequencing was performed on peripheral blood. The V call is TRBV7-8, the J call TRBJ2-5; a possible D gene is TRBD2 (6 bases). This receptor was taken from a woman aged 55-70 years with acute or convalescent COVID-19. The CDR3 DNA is TGTGCCAGCAGCTTAGTTGGCAGGAGGGTTCAAGAGACCCAGTACTTC. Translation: CASSLVGRRVQETQYF.